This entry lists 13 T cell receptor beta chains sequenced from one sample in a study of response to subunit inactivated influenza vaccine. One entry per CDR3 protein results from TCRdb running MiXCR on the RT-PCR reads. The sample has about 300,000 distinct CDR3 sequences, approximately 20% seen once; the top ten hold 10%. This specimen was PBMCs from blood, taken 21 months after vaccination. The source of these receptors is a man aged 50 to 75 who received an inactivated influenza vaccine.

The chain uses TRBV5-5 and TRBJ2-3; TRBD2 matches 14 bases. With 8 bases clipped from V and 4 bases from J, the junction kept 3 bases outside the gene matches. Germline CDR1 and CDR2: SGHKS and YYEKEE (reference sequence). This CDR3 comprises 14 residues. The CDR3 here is CASAGLAGADTQYF. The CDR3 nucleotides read TGTGCCAGTGCGGGACTAGCGGGAGCAGATACGCAGTATTTT.

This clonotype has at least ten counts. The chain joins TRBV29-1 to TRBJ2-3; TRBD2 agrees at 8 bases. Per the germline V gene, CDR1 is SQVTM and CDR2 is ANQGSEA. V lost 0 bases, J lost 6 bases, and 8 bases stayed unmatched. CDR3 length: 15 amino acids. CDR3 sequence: CSVEDRFSGTDTQYF. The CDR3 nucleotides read TGCAGCGTTGAAGACCGATTTAGCGGGACTGATACGCAGTATTTT.

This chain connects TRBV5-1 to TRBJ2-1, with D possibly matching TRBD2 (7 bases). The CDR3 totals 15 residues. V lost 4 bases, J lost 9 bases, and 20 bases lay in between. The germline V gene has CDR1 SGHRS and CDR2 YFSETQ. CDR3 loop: CASSPTGTPGGEQFF. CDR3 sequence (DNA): TGCGCCAGCAGCCCGACCGGGACACCGGGAGGTGAGCAGTTCTTC.

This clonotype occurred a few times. The CDR3 protein is CSARDQPGTGTNEQFF. Written as DNA, the CDR3 is TGCAGTGCTAGAGACCAGCCCGGGACGGGGACGAATGAGCAGTTCTTC. The genes are TRBV20-1 and TRBJ2-1; D tentatively reads TRBD1 or TRBD2 (5 bases each). CDR3 length equals 16 residues. Germline-derived CDR1 and CDR2 are DFQATT and SNEGSKA (reference sequence). Trimming pared 0 bases from V and 7 bases from J, leaving 19 bases between.

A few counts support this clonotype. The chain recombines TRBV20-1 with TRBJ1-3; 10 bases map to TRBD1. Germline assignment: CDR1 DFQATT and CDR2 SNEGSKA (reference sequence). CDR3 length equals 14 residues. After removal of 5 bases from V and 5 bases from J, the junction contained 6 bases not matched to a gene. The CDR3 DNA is TGCAGTGCTCGCCGGACAGGGGGACGAAACACCATATATTTT. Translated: CSARRTGGRNTIYF.

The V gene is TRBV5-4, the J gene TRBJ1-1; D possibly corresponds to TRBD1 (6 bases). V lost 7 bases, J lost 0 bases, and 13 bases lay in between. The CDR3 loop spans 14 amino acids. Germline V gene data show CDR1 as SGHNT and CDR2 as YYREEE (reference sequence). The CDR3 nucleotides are TGTGCCAGCTGGGGGGGCGACATGAACACTGAAGCTTTCTTT. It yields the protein CASWGGDMNTEAFF.

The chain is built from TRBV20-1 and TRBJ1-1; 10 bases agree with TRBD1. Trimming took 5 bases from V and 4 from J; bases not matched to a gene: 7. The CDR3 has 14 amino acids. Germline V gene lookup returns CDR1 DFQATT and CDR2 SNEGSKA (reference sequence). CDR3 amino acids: CSALDRGGGTEAFF. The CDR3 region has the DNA TGCAGTGCTCTGGACAGGGGGGGTGGCACTGAAGCTTTCTTT.

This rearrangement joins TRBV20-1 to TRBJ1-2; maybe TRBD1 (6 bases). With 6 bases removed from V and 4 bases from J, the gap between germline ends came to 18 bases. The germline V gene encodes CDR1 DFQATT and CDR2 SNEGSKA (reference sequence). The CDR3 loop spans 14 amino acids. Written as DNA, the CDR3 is TGCAGTGCCGGAGCCACAGGGACGGGCTATGGCTACACCTTC. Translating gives CSAGATGTGYGYTF.

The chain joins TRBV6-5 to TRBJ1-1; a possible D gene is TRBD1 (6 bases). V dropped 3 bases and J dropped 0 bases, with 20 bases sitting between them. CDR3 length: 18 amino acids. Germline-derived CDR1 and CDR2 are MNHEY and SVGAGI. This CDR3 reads CASSYGGLAGGMNTEAFF. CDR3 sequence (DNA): TGTGCCAGCAGTTATGGGGGCCTGGCAGGTGGGATGAACACTGAAGCTTTCTTT.

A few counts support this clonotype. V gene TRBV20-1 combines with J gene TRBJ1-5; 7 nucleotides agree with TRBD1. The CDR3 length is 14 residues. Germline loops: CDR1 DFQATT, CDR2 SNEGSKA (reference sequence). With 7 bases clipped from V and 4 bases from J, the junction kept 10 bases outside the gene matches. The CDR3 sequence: CSVFDRVGNQPQHF. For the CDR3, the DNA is TGCAGTGTTTTCGACAGGGTGGGGAATCAGCCCCAGCATTTT.

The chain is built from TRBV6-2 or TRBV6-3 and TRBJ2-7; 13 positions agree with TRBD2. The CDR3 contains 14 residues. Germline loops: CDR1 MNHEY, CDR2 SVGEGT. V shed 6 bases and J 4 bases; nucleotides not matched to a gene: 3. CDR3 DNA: TGTGCCAGCAGAGCGGGACTAGCGGGATACGAGCAGTACTTC. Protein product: CASRAGLAGYEQYF.

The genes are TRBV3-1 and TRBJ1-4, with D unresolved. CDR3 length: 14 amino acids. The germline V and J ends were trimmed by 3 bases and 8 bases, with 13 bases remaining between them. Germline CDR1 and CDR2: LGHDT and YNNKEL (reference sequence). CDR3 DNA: TGTGCCAGCAGCCATCCGGGATGGGGAGAAAAACTGTTTTTT. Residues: CASSHPGWGEKLFF. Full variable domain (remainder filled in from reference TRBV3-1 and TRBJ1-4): DTAVSQTPKYLVTQMGNDKSIKCEQNLGHDTMYWYKQDSKKFLKIMFSYNNKELIINETVPNRFSPKSPDKAHLNLHINSLELGDSAVYFCASSHPGWGEKLFFGSGTQLSVL.

This chain's CDR3 is CASSPREGGREYGYTF. The CDR3, as DNA: TGTGCCAGCAGCCCGCGGGAAGGAGGGAGAGAGTATGGCTACACCTTC. The V call is TRBV9, the J call TRBJ1-2; D is unclear. The V and J ends lost 4 bases and 5 bases respectively, with 21 bases between them. The germline CDR1 and CDR2 sequences are SGDLS and YYNGEE. This CDR3 has 16 amino acids.